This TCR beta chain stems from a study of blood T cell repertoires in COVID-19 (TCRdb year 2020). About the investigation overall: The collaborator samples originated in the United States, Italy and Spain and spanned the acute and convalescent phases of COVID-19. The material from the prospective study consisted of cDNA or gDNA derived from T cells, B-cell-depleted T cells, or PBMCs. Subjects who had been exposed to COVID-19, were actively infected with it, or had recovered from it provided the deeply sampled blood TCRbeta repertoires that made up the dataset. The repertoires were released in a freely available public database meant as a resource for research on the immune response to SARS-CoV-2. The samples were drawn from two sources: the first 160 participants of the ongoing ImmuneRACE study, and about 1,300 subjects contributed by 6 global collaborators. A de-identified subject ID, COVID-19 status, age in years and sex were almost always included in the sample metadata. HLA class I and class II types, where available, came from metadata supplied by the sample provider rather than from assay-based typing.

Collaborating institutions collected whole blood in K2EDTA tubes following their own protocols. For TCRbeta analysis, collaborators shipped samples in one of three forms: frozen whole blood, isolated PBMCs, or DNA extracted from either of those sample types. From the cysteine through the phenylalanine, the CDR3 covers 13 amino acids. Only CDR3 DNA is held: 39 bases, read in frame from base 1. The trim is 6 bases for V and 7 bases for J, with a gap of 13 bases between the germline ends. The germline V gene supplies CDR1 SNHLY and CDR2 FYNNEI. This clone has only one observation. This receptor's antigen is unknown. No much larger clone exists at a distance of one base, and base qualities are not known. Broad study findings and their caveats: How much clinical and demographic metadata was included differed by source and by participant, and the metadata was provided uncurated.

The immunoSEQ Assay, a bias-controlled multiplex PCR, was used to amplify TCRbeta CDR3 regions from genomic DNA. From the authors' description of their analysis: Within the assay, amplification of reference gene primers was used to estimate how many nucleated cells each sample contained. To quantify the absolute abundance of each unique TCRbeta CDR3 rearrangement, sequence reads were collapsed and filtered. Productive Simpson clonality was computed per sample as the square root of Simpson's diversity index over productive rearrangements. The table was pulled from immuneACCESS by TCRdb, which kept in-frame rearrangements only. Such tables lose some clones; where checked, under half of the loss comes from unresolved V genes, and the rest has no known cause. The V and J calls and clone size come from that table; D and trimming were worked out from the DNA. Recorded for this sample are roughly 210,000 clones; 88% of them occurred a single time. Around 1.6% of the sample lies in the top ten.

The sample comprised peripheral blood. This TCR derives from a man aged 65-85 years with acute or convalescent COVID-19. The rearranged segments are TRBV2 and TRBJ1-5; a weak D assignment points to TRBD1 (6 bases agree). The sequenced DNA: TGTGCCAGCAGGACAGGTTCTCGCCAGCCCCAGCATTTT. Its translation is CASRTGSRQPQHF.